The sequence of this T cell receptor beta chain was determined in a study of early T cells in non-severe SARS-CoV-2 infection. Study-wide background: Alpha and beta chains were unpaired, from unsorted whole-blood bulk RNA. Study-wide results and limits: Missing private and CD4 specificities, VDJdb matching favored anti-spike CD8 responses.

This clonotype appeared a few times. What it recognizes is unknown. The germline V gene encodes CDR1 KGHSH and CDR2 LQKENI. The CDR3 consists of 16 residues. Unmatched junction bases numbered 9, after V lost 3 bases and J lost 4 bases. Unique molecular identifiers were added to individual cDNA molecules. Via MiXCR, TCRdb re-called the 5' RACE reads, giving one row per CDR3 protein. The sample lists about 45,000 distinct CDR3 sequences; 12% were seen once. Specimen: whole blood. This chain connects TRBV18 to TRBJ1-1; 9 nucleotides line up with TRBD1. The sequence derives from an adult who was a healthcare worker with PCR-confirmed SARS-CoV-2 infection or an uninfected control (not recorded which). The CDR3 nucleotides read TGTGCCAGCTCACCGGTTGCAACAGGGGGCGTCACTGAAGCTTTCTTT. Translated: CASSPVATGGVTEAFF.